This T cell receptor beta chain was recovered during a study of read filtering for tumor transcriptome and immune sequencing. Whole-study context: DNase treatment preceded whole-transcriptome library preparation.

A remark on this clonotype: Its target is not known.

From 350 to 500 ng of RNA, a library with molecular barcoded alpha/delta and beta/gamma adaptors was made. TCRdb reprocessed the reads via MiXCR and lists one record per CDR3 protein. The sample shows about 57,000 distinct CDR3 sequences, under 25% of them seen only once. Bone marrow was sampled from every patient at the time of active disease. Regarding the study as a whole: Without single-read clonotypes, shared clonotype proportions correlated more between IR-seq and RNA-seq. In IR-seq, single-read clonotypes were roughly 80% of clonotypes but around 3.4% of reads.

CDR1 MGHRA and CDR2 YSYEKL come from the germline V gene. V shed 0 bases and J shed 3 bases, with 12 bases lying between them. The CDR3 length is 16 residues. The specimen sequenced was a population of CD138-negative cells sorted from bone marrow. The V call is TRBV4-1, the J call TRBJ1-3; D gene ambiguous. The clonotype was recovered from a donor at least 40 years old with multiple myeloma. CDR3 amino acids: CASSQDASALGNTIYF. The DNA of the CDR3 is TGCGCCAGCAGCCAAGATGCGTCAGCTCTTGGAAACACCATATATTTT.